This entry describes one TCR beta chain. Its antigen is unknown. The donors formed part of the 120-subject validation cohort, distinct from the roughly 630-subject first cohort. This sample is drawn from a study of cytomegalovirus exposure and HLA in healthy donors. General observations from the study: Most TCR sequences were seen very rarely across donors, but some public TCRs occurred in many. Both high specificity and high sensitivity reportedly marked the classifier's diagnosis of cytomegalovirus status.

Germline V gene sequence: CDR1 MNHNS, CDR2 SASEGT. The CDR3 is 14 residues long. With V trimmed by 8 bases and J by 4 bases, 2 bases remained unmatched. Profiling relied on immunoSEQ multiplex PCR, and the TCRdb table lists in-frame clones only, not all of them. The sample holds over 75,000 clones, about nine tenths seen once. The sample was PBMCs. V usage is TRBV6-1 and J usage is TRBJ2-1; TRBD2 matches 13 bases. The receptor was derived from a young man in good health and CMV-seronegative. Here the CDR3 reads CASGTSGEYNEQFF. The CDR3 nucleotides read TGTGCCAGCGGGACTAGCGGGGAGTACAATGAGCAGTTCTTC.